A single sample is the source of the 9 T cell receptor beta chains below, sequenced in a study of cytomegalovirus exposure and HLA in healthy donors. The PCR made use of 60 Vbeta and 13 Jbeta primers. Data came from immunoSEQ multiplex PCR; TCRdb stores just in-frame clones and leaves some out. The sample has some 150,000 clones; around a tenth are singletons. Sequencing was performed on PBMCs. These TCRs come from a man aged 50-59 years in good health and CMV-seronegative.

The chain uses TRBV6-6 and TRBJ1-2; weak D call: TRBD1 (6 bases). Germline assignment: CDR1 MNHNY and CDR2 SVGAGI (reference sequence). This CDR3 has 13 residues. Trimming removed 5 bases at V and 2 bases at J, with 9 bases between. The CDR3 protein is CASSPGQNYGYTF. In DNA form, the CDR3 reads TGTGCCAGCAGTCCAGGACAGAACTATGGCTACACCTTC.

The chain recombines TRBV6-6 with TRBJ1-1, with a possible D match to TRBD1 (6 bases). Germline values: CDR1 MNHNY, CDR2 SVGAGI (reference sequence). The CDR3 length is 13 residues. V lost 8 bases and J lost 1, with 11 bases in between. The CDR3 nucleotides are TGTGCCAGCGAGGGGGGGGAGAACACTGAAGCTTTCTTT. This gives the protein CASEGGENTEAFF.

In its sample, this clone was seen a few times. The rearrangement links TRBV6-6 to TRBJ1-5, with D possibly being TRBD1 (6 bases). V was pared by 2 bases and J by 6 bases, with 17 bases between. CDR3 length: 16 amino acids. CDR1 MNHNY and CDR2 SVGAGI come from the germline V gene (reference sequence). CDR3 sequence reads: CASSYPQGTRSQPQHF. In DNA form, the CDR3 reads TGTGCCAGCAGTTACCCACAGGGAACTCGGTCTCAGCCCCAGCATTTT.

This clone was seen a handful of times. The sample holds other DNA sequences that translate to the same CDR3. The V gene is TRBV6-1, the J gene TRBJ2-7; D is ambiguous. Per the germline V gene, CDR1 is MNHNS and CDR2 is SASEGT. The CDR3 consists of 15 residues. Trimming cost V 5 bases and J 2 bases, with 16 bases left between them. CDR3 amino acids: CASSPLLGAAYEQYF. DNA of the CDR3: TGTGCCAGCAGTCCACTCCTGGGCGCCGCCTACGAGCAGTACTTC.

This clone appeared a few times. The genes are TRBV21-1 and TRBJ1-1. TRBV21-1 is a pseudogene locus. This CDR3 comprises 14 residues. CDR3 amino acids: CASSQTETNTEAFF. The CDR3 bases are TGTGCCAGCAGCCAGACGGAGACGAACACTGAAGCTTTCTTT.

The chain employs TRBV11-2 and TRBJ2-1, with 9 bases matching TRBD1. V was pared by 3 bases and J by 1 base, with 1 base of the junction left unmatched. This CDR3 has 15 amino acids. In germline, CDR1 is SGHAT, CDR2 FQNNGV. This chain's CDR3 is CASSFGTGSYNEQFF. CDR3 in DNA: TGTGCCAGCAGCTTTGGGACAGGGTCCTACAATGAGCAGTTCTTC.

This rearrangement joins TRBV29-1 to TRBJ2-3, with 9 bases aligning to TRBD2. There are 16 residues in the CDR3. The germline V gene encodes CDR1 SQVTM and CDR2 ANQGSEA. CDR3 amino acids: CGLAGASGIGTDTQYF. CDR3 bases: TGCGGACTCGCGGGGGCTAGCGGGATCGGCACAGATACGCAGTATTTT.

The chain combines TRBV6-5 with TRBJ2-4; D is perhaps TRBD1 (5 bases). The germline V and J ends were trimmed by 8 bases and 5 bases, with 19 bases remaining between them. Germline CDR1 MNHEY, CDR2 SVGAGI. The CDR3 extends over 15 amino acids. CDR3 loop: CASQWQGLGQNIQYF. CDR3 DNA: TGTGCCAGCCAATGGCAGGGTTTGGGGCAAAACATTCAGTACTTC.

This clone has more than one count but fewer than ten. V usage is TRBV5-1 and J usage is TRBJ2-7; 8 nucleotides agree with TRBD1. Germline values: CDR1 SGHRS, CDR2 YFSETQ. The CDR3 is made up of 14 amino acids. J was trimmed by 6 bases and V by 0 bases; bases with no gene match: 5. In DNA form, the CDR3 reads TGCGCCAGCAGCTTGGGGACAGGGTTCATCGAGCAGTACTTC. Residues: CASSLGTGFIEQYF.